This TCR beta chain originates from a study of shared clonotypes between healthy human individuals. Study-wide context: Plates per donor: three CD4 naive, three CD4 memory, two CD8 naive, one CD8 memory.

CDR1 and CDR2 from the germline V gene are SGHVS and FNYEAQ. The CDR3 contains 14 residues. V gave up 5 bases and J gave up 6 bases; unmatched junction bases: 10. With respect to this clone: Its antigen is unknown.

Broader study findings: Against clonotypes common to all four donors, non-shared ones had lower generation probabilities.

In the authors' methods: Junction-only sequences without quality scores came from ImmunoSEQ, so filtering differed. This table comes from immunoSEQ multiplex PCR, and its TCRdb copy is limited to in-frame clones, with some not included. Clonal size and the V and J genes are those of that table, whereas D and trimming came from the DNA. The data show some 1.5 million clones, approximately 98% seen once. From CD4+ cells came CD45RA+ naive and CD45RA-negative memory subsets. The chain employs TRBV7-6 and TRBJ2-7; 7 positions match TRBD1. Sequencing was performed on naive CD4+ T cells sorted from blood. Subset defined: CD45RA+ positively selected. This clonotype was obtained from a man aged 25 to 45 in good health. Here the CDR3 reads CASSPTGIKFEQYF. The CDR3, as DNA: TGTGCCAGCAGCCCGACAGGGATAAAGTTCGAGCAGTACTTC.